The source of this TCR beta chain is a study of blood T cell repertoires in COVID-19. Study details: Samples came from the United States, Italy and Spain, spanning acute and convalescent COVID-19. PBMCs, B-cell-depleted T cells, or T cells provided the cDNA or gDNA that made up the material.

The CDR3 has 13 amino acids. Germline V gives CDR1 MNHEY, CDR2 SVGAGI. Deletions cut 6 bases from V and 7 bases from J, with 15 bases between. Original processing notes: Reference gene primer amplification gave estimated nucleated cell counts. Data came from immunoSEQ multiplex PCR; TCRdb stores just in-frame clones and leaves some out. V, J and clone size are taken as reported in that table, and D and trimming were inferred from the DNA itself. The table lists a few hundred thousand clones, 70% to 90% of them singletons. The chain joins TRBV6-5 to TRBJ1-1; possibly TRBD1 for D (6 bases). The TCR originated in a woman aged 50 to 60 with acute or convalescent COVID-19. Sequences were obtained from peripheral blood. CDR3 amino acids: CASRLGRGDEAFF. The CDR3 coding sequence is TGTGCCAGCAGATTGGGCAGGGGAGATGAAGCTTTCTTT.